Shown below are 17 T cell receptor beta chains from a single sample sequenced in a study of blood T cell repertoires in COVID-19. Assay: immunoSEQ multiplex PCR; the TCRdb copy retains only in-frame clones and omits some. The profile shows about 180,000 clones, roughly 80% of them singletons. Sequenced sample: peripheral blood. The source of these receptors is a human donor in a cohort sampled during active COVID-19.

This clone was found once. The J gene is TRBJ2-5, the V gene TRBV4-3; 7 positions match TRBD2. The CDR3 is 15 residues long. With V trimmed by 0 bases and J by 12 bases, 13 bases remained unmatched. Germline CDR1 LGHNA, CDR2 YSLEER. The CDR3 DNA reads as TGCGCCAGCAGCCAAGACGAGGGAGGGCCCGGTCTTAAGTACTTC. It encodes CASSQDEGGPGLKYF.

V and J are TRBV10-3 and TRBJ2-1; the match to TRBD2 covers 15 bases. In germline, CDR1 is ENHRY, CDR2 SYGVKD. The CDR3 is 18 amino acids. V was pared by 0 bases and J by 2 bases, with 2 bases of the junction left unmatched. This chain's CDR3 is CAISESGLAGGTYNEQFF. The CDR3 DNA reads as TGTGCCATCAGTGAGTCGGGACTAGCGGGAGGAACCTACAATGAGCAGTTCTTC.

CDR3: CASSRTANYGYTF. CDR3 bases: TGTGCCAGCAGCCGGACAGCTAACTATGGCTACACCTTC. The chain employs TRBV11-2 and TRBJ1-2; tentative D call: TRBD1 (6 bases). There are 13 residues in the CDR3. CDR1 SGHAT and CDR2 FQNNGV come from the germline V gene. V dropped 5 bases and J dropped 0 bases, with 7 bases sitting between them.

In DNA form, the CDR3 reads TGTGCCAGCAGGGACAGGGGAATGCTGGGCACTGAAGCTTTCTTT. Translating gives CASRDRGMLGTEAFF. The chain is built from TRBV27 and TRBJ1-1; the match to TRBD1 covers 9 bases. Unmatched junction bases numbered 9, after V lost 6 bases and J lost 4 bases. The CDR3 has 15 amino acids. Germline values: CDR1 MNHEY, CDR2 SMNVEV (reference sequence).

The chain uses TRBV7-2 and TRBJ2-7; 10 nucleotides align to TRBD1. The V gene end was trimmed by 0 bases and the J gene end by 3 bases; junction bases not matched to a gene: 5. Germline CDR1 reads SGHTA; CDR2 reads FQGNSA. CDR3 length: 16 residues. The CDR3: CASSLAGQGGLYEQYF. The CDR3, as DNA: TGTGCCAGCAGCTTAGCTGGACAGGGGGGCCTCTACGAGCAGTACTTC. Combining the CDR3 with reference TRBV7-2 and TRBJ2-7 gives the whole variable domain GAGVSQSPSNKVTEKGKDVELRCDPISGHTALYWYRQSLGQGLEFLIYFQGNSAPDKSGLPSDRFSAERTGGSVSTLTIQRTQQEDSAVYLCASSLAGQGGLYEQYFGPGTRLTVT.

The chain combines TRBV9 with TRBJ2-7; TRBD1 might be the D (6 bases). From germline, CDR1 is SGDLS and CDR2 YYNGEE. Trimming cost V 3 bases and J 3 bases, with 13 bases left between them. The CDR3 extends over 14 amino acids. CDR3 nucleotides: TGTGCCAGCAGCGAGCAGGGGTGGGGCTACGAGCAGTACTTC. It encodes CASSEQGWGYEQYF.

In its sample, this clone was seen a few times. The gene calls are TRBV4-1 and TRBJ2-7; D perhaps matches TRBD2 (5 bases). The germline V gene encodes CDR1 MGHRA and CDR2 YSYEKL. Trimming removed 1 base at V and 0 bases at J, with 13 bases between. The CDR3 has 16 amino acids. Here the CDR3 reads CASSQVLALSSYEQYF. The DNA of the CDR3 is TGCGCCAGCAGCCAAGTCCTAGCACTAAGCTCCTACGAGCAGTACTTC.

The V gene is TRBV5-8, the J gene TRBJ2-3, with D unclear. CDR1 is SGHTS and CDR2 is YDEGEE in the germline V gene. Trimming shortened V by 4 bases and J by 2 bases, and 5 bases separated the two germline ends. CDR3 length: 12 amino acids. CDR3 bases: TGTGCCAGCAGCGTATCCACAGATACGCAGTATTTT. Encoded protein: CASSVSTDTQYF.

This sequence joins TRBV3-1 (or the pseudogene TRBV3-2) and TRBJ2-7; 16 bases fit TRBD2. Unmatched junction bases numbered 7, after V lost 5 bases and J lost 0 bases. The CDR3 runs 18 residues. CDR1 LGHDT and CDR2 YNNKEL come from the germline V gene (reference sequence). The CDR3 here is CASSSQGLAGGPSYEQYF. The CDR3 DNA sequence: TGTGCCAGCAGCTCCCAGGGACTAGCGGGGGGGCCCTCCTACGAGCAGTACTTC.

V gene TRBV28 combines with J gene TRBJ1-2, with a possible D match to TRBD1 (6 bases). CDR1 is MDHEN and CDR2 is SYDVKM in the germline V gene. The CDR3 totals 14 residues. The V gene lost 2 bases and the J gene lost 4 bases, with 11 bases spanning the gap. The CDR3 nucleotides are TGTGCCAGCAGTTTAGACAGGCAGCTCTATGGCTACACCTTC. Protein product: CASSLDRQLYGYTF.

This chain uses TRBV3-1 (or the pseudogene TRBV3-2) with TRBJ1-3, with 8 bases fitting TRBD1. The CDR3 consists of 14 residues. The junction had 2 bases not matched to a gene; V was cut back by 3 bases and J by 4 bases. Germline V gene lookup returns CDR1 LGHDT and CDR2 YNNKEL (reference sequence). CDR3 DNA: TGTGCCAGCAGCCACAGGGGGCTAGGAAACACCATATATTTT. This gives the protein CASSHRGLGNTIYF.

The chain carries TRBV6-5 and TRBJ2-7; a weak D match, TRBD1 (6 bases). Germline V lookup: CDR1 MNHEY, CDR2 SVGAGI. Deletions cut 7 bases from V and 0 bases from J, with 13 bases between. The CDR3 is made up of 14 amino acids. In DNA, the CDR3 is TGTGCCAGCATTCCCGGGACATACTCCTACGAGCAGTACTTC. Translated, it gives CASIPGTYSYEQYF.

The rearrangement uses TRBV7-2 and TRBJ2-2; 14 nucleotides align to TRBD2. Germline V gene sequence: CDR1 SGHTA, CDR2 FQGNSA. J lost 0 bases, V lost 5 bases, and 8 bases had no gene match. The CDR3 loop spans 19 amino acids. The CDR3 region is CASSIQRLAGGSNTGELFF. The CDR3 nucleotides read TGTGCCAGCAGCATTCAACGACTAGCGGGGGGGTCGAACACCGGGGAGCTGTTTTTT.

This chain links TRBV6-6 with TRBJ1-2; 10 nucleotides agree with TRBD1. Germline V gene data show CDR1 as MNHNY and CDR2 as SVGAGI (reference sequence). V was clipped by 5 bases and J by 2 bases; unmatched bases: 5. This CDR3 spans 15 amino acids. In nucleotides, the CDR3 is TGTGCCAGCAGTCCCCCGGGACAGGGGAACTATGGCTACACCTTC. This codes for CASSPPGQGNYGYTF.

The chain is built from TRBV14 and TRBJ2-2; no reliable D call. This CDR3 has 15 amino acids. Trimming took 0 bases from V and 1 from J, leaving 6 bases between them. Germline CDR1 reads SGHDN; CDR2 reads FVKESK. CDR3: CASSQELGNTGELFF. The CDR3 DNA is TGTGCCAGCAGCCAAGAACTCGGGAACACCGGGGAGCTGTTTTTT.

This clone was observed once. This chain connects TRBV21-1 to TRBJ2-3; TRBD2, as called in the table, went unchecked against the DNA. TRBV21-1 represents a pseudogene. The CDR3 spans 15 residues. CDR3 coding DNA: TGTGCCAGCAGCAAAGAGGGGACTAGCGGGGATACGCAGTATTTT. It specifies CASSKEGTSGDTQYF.

The genes are TRBV7-8 and TRBJ2-7; 8 bases are a match to TRBD1. From germline, CDR1 is SGHVS and CDR2 FQNEAQ. V trimming: 5 bases; J trimming: 1 base; junction bases outside the gene matches: 4. CDR3 length: 14 residues. CDR3 protein: CASSTRQGSYEQYF. The CDR3 DNA reads TGTGCCAGCAGCACTCGACAGGGGTCCTACGAGCAGTACTTC. The complete variable domain, with remaining parts taken from reference TRBV7-8 and TRBJ2-7, reads GAGVSQSPRYKVAKRGQDVALRCDPISGHVSLFWYQQALGQGPEFLTYFQNEAQLDKSGLPSDRFFAERPEGSVSTLKIQRTQQEDSAVYLCASSTRQGSYEQYFGPGTRLTVT.